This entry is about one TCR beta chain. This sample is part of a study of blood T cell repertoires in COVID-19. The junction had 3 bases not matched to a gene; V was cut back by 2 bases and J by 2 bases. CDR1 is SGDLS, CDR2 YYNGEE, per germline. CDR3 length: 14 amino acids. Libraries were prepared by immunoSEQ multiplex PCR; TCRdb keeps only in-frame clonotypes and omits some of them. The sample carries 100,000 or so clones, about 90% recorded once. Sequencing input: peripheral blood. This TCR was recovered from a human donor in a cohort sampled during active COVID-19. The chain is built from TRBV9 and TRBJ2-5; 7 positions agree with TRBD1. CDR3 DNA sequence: TGTGCCAGCAGCGTCGGGACAGCACAAGAGACCCAGTACTTC. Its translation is CASSVGTAQETQYF. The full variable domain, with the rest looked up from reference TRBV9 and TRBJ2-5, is DSGVTQTPKHLITATGQRVTLRCSPRSGDLSVYWYQQSLDQGLQFLIQYYNGEERAKGNILERFSAQQFPDLHSELNLSSLELGDSALYFCASSVGTAQETQYFGPGTRLLVL.